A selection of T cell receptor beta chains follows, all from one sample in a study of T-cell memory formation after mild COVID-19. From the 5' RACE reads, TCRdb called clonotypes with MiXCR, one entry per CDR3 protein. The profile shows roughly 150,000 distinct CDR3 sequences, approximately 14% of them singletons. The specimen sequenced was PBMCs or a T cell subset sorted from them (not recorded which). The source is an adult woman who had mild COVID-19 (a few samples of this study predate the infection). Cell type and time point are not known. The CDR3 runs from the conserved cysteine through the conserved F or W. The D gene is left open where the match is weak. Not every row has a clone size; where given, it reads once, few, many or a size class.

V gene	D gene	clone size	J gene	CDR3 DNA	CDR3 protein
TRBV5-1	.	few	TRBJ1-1	TGCGCCAGCAGCTTGGTGGTGGGGAACACTGAAGCTTTCTTT	CASSLVVGNTEAFF
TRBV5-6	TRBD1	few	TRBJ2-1	TGTGCCAGCACCCCGGGACAGTCCTACAATGAGCAGTTCTTC	CASTPGQSYNEQFF
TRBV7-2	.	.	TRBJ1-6	TGTGCCAGCAGCTTATTCGCGGGCAGAAATTCACCCCTCCACTTT	CASSLFAGRNSPLHF
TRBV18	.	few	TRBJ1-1	TGTGCCAGCTCACTTAACGAGGGAGTTGAAGCTTTCTTT	CASSLNEGVEAFF
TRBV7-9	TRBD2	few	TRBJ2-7	TGTGCCAGCAGCCCCCCGGGACTAGCGGGAGCTACCTACGAGCAGTACTTC	CASSPPGLAGATYEQYF
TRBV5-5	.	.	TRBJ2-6	TGTGCCAGCAGCTTGCAAGGACTCCGATGGTCTGGGGCCAACGTCCTGACTTTC	CASSLQGLRWSGANVLTF
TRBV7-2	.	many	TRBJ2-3	TGTGCCAGCAGCCCCTATTCGGATACGCAGTATTTT	CASSPYSDTQYF
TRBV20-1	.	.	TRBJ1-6	TGCAGTGCTACCCCAGTGAGCTCCTATAATTCACCCCTCCACTTT	CSATPVSSYNSPLHF
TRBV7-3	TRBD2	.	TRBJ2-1	TGTGCCAGCAGCTTACTAGCGGGCCTGACTGGGGGCAATGAGCAGTTCTTC	CASSLLAGLTGGNEQFF
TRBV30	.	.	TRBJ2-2	TGTGCCTGGAGTTTGTGGTCGGGCACCGGGGAGCTGTTTTTT	CAWSLWSGTGELFF
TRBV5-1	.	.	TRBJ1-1	TGCGCCAGCAGCGGCGACAGACCGAACACTGAAGCTTTCTTT	CASSGDRPNTEAFF
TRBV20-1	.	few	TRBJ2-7	TGCAGTGCTAGCCGGGGACTTGACTCCTACGAGCAGTACTTC	CSASRGLDSYEQYF
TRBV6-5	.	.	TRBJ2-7	TGTGCCAGCAGTTACTCGGAGGGGTACGAGCAGTACTTC	CASSYSEGYEQYF
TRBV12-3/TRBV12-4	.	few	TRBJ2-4	TGTGCCATCAGACCCCAAGAAAACATTCAGTACTTC	CAIRPQENIQYF
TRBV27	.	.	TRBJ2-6	TGTGCCAGCAGTTTACTAGCGCCAAGCTACTCTGGGGCCAACGTCCTGACTTTC	CASSLLAPSYSGANVLTF
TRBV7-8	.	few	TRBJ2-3	TGTGCCAGCAGCCCCCGGACTCAAGCTGGAGATACGCAGTATTTT	CASSPRTQAGDTQYF
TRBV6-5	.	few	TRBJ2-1	TGTGCCAGCAGTGGGATGTGGGGGCCCCAAGACTACAATGAGCAGTTCTTC	CASSGMWGPQDYNEQFF
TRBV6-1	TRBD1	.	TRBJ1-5	TGTGCCAGCAGTAGACAGGGGGGACAGCCCCAGCATTTT	CASSRQGGQPQHF
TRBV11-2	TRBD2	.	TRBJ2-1	TGTGCCAGCAGTATTACTAGCGGGAGTAGGGATGAGCAGTTCTTC	CASSITSGSRDEQFF
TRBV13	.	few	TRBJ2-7	TGTGCCAGCAGTTCCGGGACCGGCAGACAGTACTTC	CASSSGTGRQYF
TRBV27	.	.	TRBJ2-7	TGTGCCAGCAGTTTCAGGGGACGCTACGAGCAGTACTTC	CASSFRGRYEQYF
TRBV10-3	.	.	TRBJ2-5	TGTGCCATCAGTGATGGGGTACTGGGAGAGACCCAGTACTTC	CAISDGVLGETQYF
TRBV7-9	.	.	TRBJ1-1	TGTGCCAGCAGCTTGGACGGGACATGGGGTCTGGGCACTGAAGCTTTCTTT	CASSLDGTWGLGTEAFF
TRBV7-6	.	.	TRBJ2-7	TGTGCCAGCAGCACCGAAGGGTTTAACTCCTACGAGCAGTACTTC	CASSTEGFNSYEQYF
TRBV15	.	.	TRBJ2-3	TGTGCCACCAGCATCAAGGTTATAACAGATACGCAGTATTTT	CATSIKVITDTQYF
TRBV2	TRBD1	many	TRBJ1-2	TGTGCCAGCCTCGACAGGGTCTTATCCCATGGCTACACCTTC	CASLDRVLSHGYTF
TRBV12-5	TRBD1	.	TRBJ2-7	TGTGCTAGTTGGAGGACAGGGGACTCCTACGAGCAGTACTTC	CASWRTGDSYEQYF
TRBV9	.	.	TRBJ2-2	TGTGCCAGCAGCGTAGTATACGACGGGGAGCTGTTTTTT	CASSVVYDGELFF
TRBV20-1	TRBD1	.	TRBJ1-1	TGCAGTGCTGAACAGGGGTGGACTGAAGCTTTCTTT	CSAEQGWTEAFF
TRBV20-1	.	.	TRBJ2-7	TGCAGTGCCCGAGGGGCGGCCTACGAGCAGTACTTC	CSARGAAYEQYF
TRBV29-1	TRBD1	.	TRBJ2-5	TGCAGCTCAGGACAGGGGGAGGGCGAGACCCAGTACTTC	CSSGQGEGETQYF
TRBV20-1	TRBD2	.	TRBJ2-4	TGCAGTGCTCCTCTAGCGGGTAACACCAAAAACATTCAGTACTTC	CSAPLAGNTKNIQYF
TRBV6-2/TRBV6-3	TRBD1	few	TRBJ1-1	TGTGCCAGCAGTTACTCGATTATCTACGGTGGCAGGGGGCTGGTAACTCCGCGTGCTGAAGCTTTCTTT	CASSYSIIYGGRGLVTPRAEAFF
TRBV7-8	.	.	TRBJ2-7	TGTGCCAGCAGCTTAGCGATAGGGGATTTCAACGAGCAGTACTTC	CASSLAIGDFNEQYF
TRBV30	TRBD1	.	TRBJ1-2	TGTGCCTGGAGAAACACAGGGGGCCCCGTCTATGGCTACACCTTC	CAWRNTGGPVYGYTF
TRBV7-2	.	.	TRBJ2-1	TGTGCCAGCAGCTTAGCGGGTAACAGGGCTGAGCAGTTCTTC	CASSLAGNRAEQFF
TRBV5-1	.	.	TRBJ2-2	TGCGCCAGCAGCTTAGAAGAGGAAAACACCGGGGAGCTGTTTTTT	CASSLEEENTGELFF
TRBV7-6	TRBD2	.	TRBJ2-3	TGTGCCAGCAGGGAGTGGGTAGCGGGAGCGGGGACAGATACGCAGTATTTT	CASREWVAGAGTDTQYF
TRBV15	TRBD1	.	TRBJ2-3	TGTGCCACCAGCAAAGGACAGGGCCGCACAGATACGCAGTATTTT	CATSKGQGRTDTQYF
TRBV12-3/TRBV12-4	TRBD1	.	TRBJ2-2	TGTGCCAGCAGCTCAGACAGGGGGCTTTACACCGGGGAGCTGTTTTTT	CASSSDRGLYTGELFF
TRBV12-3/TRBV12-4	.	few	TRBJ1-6	TGTGCCAGCAGTTTAGCAGATACCTTGGGGTCACCCCTCCACTTT	CASSLADTLGSPLHF
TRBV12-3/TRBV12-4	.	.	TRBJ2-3	TGTGCCAGCAGTTTGGGGGGCATGGTGACAGATACGCAGTATTTT	CASSLGGMVTDTQYF
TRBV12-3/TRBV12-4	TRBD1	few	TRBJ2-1	TGTGCCAGCAGTTCCCGGACAGGGTTTTTTAATGAGCAGTTCTTC	CASSSRTGFFNEQFF
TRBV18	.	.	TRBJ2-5	TGTGCCAGCTCACCTCGAGGAGGTTCGGAGACCCAGTACTTC	CASSPRGGSETQYF